Presented here are 17 T cell receptor beta chains from one specimen sequenced in a study of blood T cell repertoires in COVID-19. Clones were read by immunoSEQ multiplex PCR, and TCRdb kept only the in-frame ones, dropping some. The data contain a few hundred thousand clones, 80% to 90% of them singletons. Source material: peripheral blood. All receptors come from a woman of 80 years or more with acute or convalescent COVID-19.

The rearrangement uses TRBV7-9 and TRBJ2-7, with 7 bases aligning to TRBD2. V dropped 5 bases and J dropped 3; count of bases not matched to a gene: 10. CDR1 SEHNR and CDR2 FQNEAQ come from the germline V gene (reference sequence). This CDR3 has 15 amino acids. The CDR3 bases are TGTGCCAGCAGCACGGGGAGGGGATATGTCTACGAGCAGTACTTC. This encodes CASSTGRGYVYEQYF.

This chain uses TRBV11-2 with TRBJ1-1, with 7 bases aligning to TRBD1. This CDR3 comprises 14 residues. The V gene's germline CDR1 is SGHAT and CDR2 FQNNGV. J lost 8 bases, V lost 5 bases, and 11 bases had no gene match. CDR3 sequence reads: CASSPTRDRAEAFF. In DNA, the CDR3 is TGTGCCAGCAGCCCAACCCGGGACAGAGCAGAAGCTTTCTTT.

The chain is built from TRBV27 and TRBJ1-2; maybe TRBD1 (6 bases). V lost 2 bases to trimming and J lost 7 bases, with 17 bases between them. Germline CDR1 and CDR2: MNHEY and SMNVEV (reference sequence). CDR3 length equals 15 residues. CDR3 DNA sequence: TGTGCCAGCAGTTTAAATACCGACAGGTTCTCTGGCTACACCTTC. Amino acid sequence: CASSLNTDRFSGYTF.

CDR3: CASGWGRENTEAFF. The CDR3 region has the DNA TGTGCTAGTGGTTGGGGGAGGGAGAACACTGAAGCTTTCTTT. This chain connects TRBV12-5 to TRBJ1-1, with a possible D match to TRBD1 (5 bases). Germline CDR1 LGHNT, CDR2 FRNRAP. V was pared by 4 bases and J by 1 base, with 10 bases between. The CDR3 totals 14 residues.

The chain uses TRBV4-1 and TRBJ2-5; 10 nucleotides line up with TRBD2. With 4 bases clipped from V and 3 bases from J, the junction kept 2 bases outside the gene matches. Germline CDR1 is MGHRA and CDR2 is YSYEKL. CDR3 length: 14 amino acids. The CDR3 nucleotides are TGCGCCAGCAGCCCTACTAGCGGGGAAGAGACCCAGTACTTC. Translating gives CASSPTSGEETQYF.

The chain links TRBV4-2 to TRBJ1-5; D is possibly TRBD1 (6 bases). The CDR3 spans 15 residues. The germline CDR1 and CDR2 sequences are LGHNA and YNFKEQ. Trimming took off 5 bases at V and 4 bases at J, with 15 bases between the two ends. The CDR3 coding sequence is TGTGCCAGCAGCTACGGGACACTAGGAAATCAGCCCCAGCATTTT. Its protein product is CASSYGTLGNQPQHF.

This sequence joins TRBV11-3 and TRBJ2-2; D gene ambiguous. V was cut by 5 bases and J by 6 bases, with 13 bases left in between. CDR3 length: 14 residues. Germline assignment: CDR1 SGHNT and CDR2 YENEEA. The CDR3 region is CASSPLVYAGELFF. In DNA, the CDR3 is TGTGCCAGCAGCCCCTTAGTTTATGCCGGGGAGCTGTTTTTT.

V is TRBV6-5 and J is TRBJ2-1; weak D call: TRBD1 (6 bases). V lost 3 bases and J lost 10, with 10 bases in between. The CDR3 spans 12 residues. Per germline, CDR1 MNHEY and CDR2 SVGAGI. CDR3 nucleotides: TGTGCCAGCAGTTATAGGGGGACAGAGCAGTTCTTC. This gives the protein CASSYRGTEQFF.

The chain uses TRBV6-5 and TRBJ1-6, with 7 bases matching TRBD1. V trimming: 4 bases; J trimming: 11 bases; junction bases outside the gene matches: 8. Per the germline V gene, CDR1 is MNHEY and CDR2 is SVGAGI. This CDR3 is 14 amino acids long. This chain's CDR3 is CASSFSGGRTPLHF. For the CDR3, the DNA is TGTGCCAGCAGTTTCTCAGGGGGTCGGACACCCCTCCACTTT.

V and J are TRBV7-8 and TRBJ1-4; D is uncertain. The CDR3 has 13 residues. Germline CDR1 reads SGHVS; CDR2 reads FQNEAQ. Deletions cut 2 bases from V and 7 bases from J, with 8 bases between. The CDR3 coding sequence is TGTGCCAGCAGCTTATCGGGGTTTGAAAAACTGTTTTTT. This encodes CASSLSGFEKLFF.

The chain uses TRBV4-3 and TRBJ1-2, with D possibly matching TRBD1 (6 bases). V lost 6 bases and J 2 bases, leaving 10 bases between the germline ends. CDR3 size: 13 residues. Germline V CDR1 and CDR2: LGHNA, YSLEER. The CDR3 coding sequence is TGCGCCAGCAGTCCGGACAGAAACTATGGCTACACCTTC. Its translation is CASSPDRNYGYTF.

Of note for this clone: Distinct nucleotide sequences in the sample also encode this CDR3. V gene TRBV6-1 combines with J gene TRBJ1-5; D is unresolved. The CDR3 totals 12 residues. Germline CDR1 reads MNHNS; CDR2 reads SASEGT. The germline V and J ends were trimmed by 2 bases and 5 bases, with 4 bases remaining between them. The chain's CDR3 is CASSEIDQPQHF. CDR3 sequence (DNA): TGTGCCAGCAGTGAAATAGATCAGCCCCAGCATTTT.

This rearrangement joins TRBV11-2 to TRBJ2-7; 8 bases fit TRBD1. V was pared by 2 bases and J by 3 bases, with 6 bases of the junction left unmatched. The CDR3 runs to 15 residues. CDR1 and CDR2 (germline): SGHAT, FQNNGV. Written as DNA, the CDR3 is TGTGCCAGCAGCTTAATGGCAGGGGGCTACTACGAGCAGTACTTC. The encoded protein is CASSLMAGGYYEQYF.

The rearrangement uses TRBV6-2 or TRBV6-3 and TRBJ2-7; TRBD1 matches 9 bases. Trimming at V came to 6 bases and at J to 0 bases, leaving 9 bases not matched to a gene. The CDR3 consists of 16 residues. The V gene's germline CDR1 is MNHEY and CDR2 SVGEGT. CDR3 region: CASSLTGGPNSYEQYF. CDR3 bases: TGTGCCAGCAGCCTCACAGGGGGCCCAAACTCCTACGAGCAGTACTTC.

V and J are TRBV7-2 and TRBJ1-2; D gene unclear. Germline V gene data show CDR1 as SGHTA and CDR2 as FQGNSA. V shed 0 bases and J shed 2 bases, with 10 bases lying between them. This CDR3 has 15 amino acids. The CDR3 DNA reads as TGTGCCAGCAGCTTAGCTCGAGAGTCCAACTATGGCTACACCTTC. Amino acids: CASSLARESNYGYTF.

The chain has TRBV2 and TRBJ1-1; tentatively, D is TRBD1 (6 bases). The CDR3 runs to 14 residues. Germline lookup yields CDR1 SNHLY and CDR2 FYNNEI. Trimming left V 4 bases short and J 2 bases short, with 11 bases between. As DNA, the CDR3 is TGTGCCAGCAGTGTGGGGGCAGAAAACACTGAAGCTTTCTTT. Protein sequence: CASSVGAENTEAFF.

This chain joins TRBV15 and TRBJ1-5, with 7 positions matching TRBD1. V was pared by 6 bases and J by 4 bases, with 12 bases of the junction left unmatched. The CDR3 runs to 16 residues. Per the germline V gene, CDR1 is LNHNV and CDR2 is YYDKDF (reference sequence). CDR3 amino acids: CATSRRSDRLNQPQHF. CDR3 nucleotide sequence: TGTGCCACCAGTCGCCGCTCGGACAGGCTTAATCAGCCCCAGCATTTT.